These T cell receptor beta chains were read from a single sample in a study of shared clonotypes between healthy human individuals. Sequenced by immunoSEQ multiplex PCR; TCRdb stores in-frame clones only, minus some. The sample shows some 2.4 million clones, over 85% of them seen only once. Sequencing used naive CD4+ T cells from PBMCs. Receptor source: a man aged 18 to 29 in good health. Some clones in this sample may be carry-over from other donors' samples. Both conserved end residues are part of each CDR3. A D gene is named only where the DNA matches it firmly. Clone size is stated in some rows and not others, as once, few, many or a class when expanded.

CDR3nt: TGTGCCAGCAGTTCCAGGACACTGTCTCACGAGCAGTACTTC; CDR3aa: CASSSRTLSHEQYF; v_gene: TRBV6-6; j_gene: TRBJ2-7; d_gene: NA; abundance: NA
CDR3nt: TGTGCCACCAGCAGAGCCCGGGGTTCCAACACTGAAGCTTTCTTT; CDR3aa: CATSRARGSNTEAFF; v_gene: TRBV15; j_gene: TRBJ1-1; d_gene: NA; abundance: NA
CDR3nt: TGTGCCAGCAGCAAGTACAATCAGCCCCAGCATTTT; CDR3aa: CASSKYNQPQHF; v_gene: TRBV6-5; j_gene: TRBJ1-5; d_gene: NA; abundance: NA
CDR3nt: TGTGCCAGCAGCCCCCAAGTAGATACGCAGTATTTT; CDR3aa: CASSPQVDTQYF; v_gene: TRBV5-6; j_gene: TRBJ2-3; d_gene: NA; abundance: NA
CDR3nt: TGTGCCAGTAAATCTACAGGGGCGCTATCTGGAGAGCAGTACTTC; CDR3aa: CASKSTGALSGEQYF; v_gene: TRBV7-2; j_gene: TRBJ2-7; d_gene: TRBD1; abundance: NA
CDR3nt: TGTGCCACCAGCAGGCCCGGGAAGGGTGGCACAGATACGCAGTATTTT; CDR3aa: CATSRPGKGGTDTQYF; v_gene: TRBV15; j_gene: TRBJ2-3; d_gene: NA; abundance: NA
CDR3nt: TGCGCCAGCAGCCAAGATCACGCGACTAGCGGGCTAACCTACGAGCAGTACTTC; CDR3aa: CASSQDHATSGLTYEQYF; v_gene: TRBV4-3; j_gene: TRBJ2-7; d_gene: TRBD2; abundance: NA
CDR3nt: TGCGCCAGCAGCTTAAGCGGGAGTTCCGGCGATACGCAGTATTTT; CDR3aa: CASSLSGSSGDTQYF; v_gene: TRBV5-1; j_gene: TRBJ2-3; d_gene: TRBD2; abundance: NA
CDR3nt: TGTGCCATCAGTGAGTCGACAGGGGGCGAGCAGTACTTC; CDR3aa: CAISESTGGEQYF; v_gene: TRBV10-3; j_gene: TRBJ2-7; d_gene: TRBD1; abundance: NA
CDR3nt: TGTGCCAGCAGTCCGCCGGGGACTAGCGGGAGCGGGTACGAGCAGTACTTC; CDR3aa: CASSPPGTSGSGYEQYF; v_gene: TRBV28; j_gene: TRBJ2-7; d_gene: TRBD2; abundance: once
CDR3nt: TGCGCCAGCAGCTTGAAAACCGGGGACTATGGCTACACCTTC; CDR3aa: CASSLKTGDYGYTF; v_gene: TRBV5-1; j_gene: TRBJ1-2; d_gene: NA; abundance: NA
CDR3nt: TGTGCCAGCAGTTTAGGGATAGCGGGAAAACCAGGGGAGCAGTACTTC; CDR3aa: CASSLGIAGKPGEQYF; v_gene: TRBV27; j_gene: TRBJ2-7; d_gene: TRBD2; abundance: NA
CDR3nt: TGTGCCAGCAGCCCTAGCGGGACCCCTCTCCCCACGCAGTATTTT; CDR3aa: CASSPSGTPLPTQYF; v_gene: TRBV28; j_gene: TRBJ2-3; d_gene: TRBD2; abundance: NA